The 23 T cell receptor beta chains below were found in one sample sequenced in a study of vaccination and CD4 T cells after COVID-19. Regarding treatment: approximately 9-day PBMC culture with coronavirus spike peptide pools or control peptides (ViraFEST assay). The assay that was used to sequence DNA from cultured CD4+ T cells was the Oncomine TCR Beta short-read assay. TCRdb processed the PCR reads anew with MiXCR; each CDR3 protein has one entry. The table lists over 8,500 distinct CDR3 sequences, about 65% of them singletons. What these receptors recognize is not known. The sample was CD4+ T cells from blood, cultured in vitro, taken before SARS-CoV-2 vaccination. These receptors were collected from a human donor who had recovered from COVID-19.

The rearrangement joins TRBV19 to TRBJ2-7, with D maybe TRBD1 (6 bases). V shed 4 bases and J shed 7 bases, with 14 bases lying between them. The CDR3 is made up of 13 amino acids. The germline V gene encodes CDR1 LNHDA and CDR2 SQIVND (reference sequence). The CDR3 DNA reads as TGTGCCAGTAGTAAGAGCAGGGGCCTGGAGCAGTACTTC. Translation gives CASSKSRGLEQYF.

This clonotype came up a few times. This chain joins TRBV6-1 and TRBJ1-2, with D possibly matching TRBD1 (5 bases). Germline lookup yields CDR1 MNHNS and CDR2 SASEGT. The CDR3 sequence is 14 residues long. The germline V and J ends were trimmed by 6 bases and 8 bases, with 19 bases remaining between them. CDR3 residues: CASSRGTPGEGYTF. The CDR3, as DNA: TGTGCCAGCAGCCGAGGGACCCCAGGTGAGGGCTACACCTTC.

The chain is built from TRBV27 and TRBJ2-2; no reliable D call. The CDR3 is 13 amino acids. V shed 4 bases and J shed 4 bases, with 7 bases lying between them. The germline CDR1 and CDR2 sequences are MNHEY and SMNVEV (reference sequence). CDR3 bases: TGTGCCAGCAGTTCCCTCCCCACCGGGGAGCTGTTTTTT. Translating gives CASSSLPTGELFF.

The chain carries TRBV7-9 and TRBJ2-3; D is unresolved. This CDR3 contains 13 residues. The V end was cut by 3 bases, the J end by 6 bases, with 10 bases between. The germline gives CDR1 SEHNR, CDR2 FQNEAQ (reference sequence). CDR3 sequence reads: CASSFSSGDTQYF. The CDR3 DNA is TGTGCCAGCAGCTTTTCAAGTGGGGATACGCAGTATTTT.

This clonotype was seen only once. The chain links TRBV6-1 to TRBJ1-2; 8 bases agree with TRBD1. Trimming removed 5 bases from V and 8 bases from J; junction bases left unmatched: 7. The germline V gene encodes CDR1 MNHNS and CDR2 SASEGT. The CDR3 totals 13 residues. CDR3 sequence (DNA): TGTGCCAGCAGTCCGTTGACAGGGGTCGGCTACACCTTC. It is translated as CASSPLTGVGYTF.

This clonotype was detected only once. V is TRBV11-1 and J is TRBJ1-2, with unresolved D. V lost 1 base and J 3 bases, leaving 6 bases between the germline ends. Germline CDR1 is SGHAT and CDR2 is FQDESV (reference sequence). The CDR3 contains 13 residues. DNA for the CDR3: TGTGCCAGCAGCTTAGAGGCTTACTATGGCTACACCTTC. Its protein product is CASSLEAYYGYTF.

This sequence joins TRBV28 and TRBJ1-1; a possible D gene is TRBD1 (6 bases). V was pared by 4 bases and J by 0 bases, with 12 bases between. Germline V gene lookup returns CDR1 MDHEN and CDR2 SYDVKM. CDR3 size: 15 residues. DNA of the CDR3: TGTGCCAGCAGTTCTCAGGGGACTTTGAACACTGAAGCTTTCTTT. It encodes CASSSQGTLNTEAFF.

V usage is TRBV7-9 and J usage is TRBJ2-5; D unresolved. The V gene's germline CDR1 is SEHNR and CDR2 FQNEAQ (reference sequence). The CDR3 spans 15 residues. V lost 1 base and J 0 bases, leaving 9 bases between the germline ends. The CDR3 region is CASSLEGRYQETQYF. The CDR3 DNA reads as TGTGCCAGCAGCTTAGAGGGAAGGTACCAAGAGACCCAGTACTTC.

This rearrangement joins TRBV20-1 to TRBJ1-6; D is perhaps TRBD1 (5 bases). This CDR3 spans 19 amino acids. Germline lookup yields CDR1 DFQATT and CDR2 SNEGSKA (reference sequence). Trimming cost V 5 bases and J 10 bases, with 33 bases left between them. CDR3 residues: CSAWTARGDLWAGHSPLHF. The CDR3 nucleotides are TGCAGTGCTTGGACCGCCCGGGGAGACCTTTGGGCAGGGCACTCACCCCTCCACTTT.

The chain couples TRBV19 to TRBJ2-2; 8 bases line up with TRBD1. V shed 6 bases, J shed 2 bases, and the junction held 5 bases outside the gene matches. Per germline, CDR1 LNHDA and CDR2 SQIVND (reference sequence). The CDR3 has 15 amino acids. CDR3 in amino acids: CASRLTGVNTGELFF. As DNA, the CDR3 is TGTGCCAGTAGACTGACAGGGGTCAACACCGGGGAGCTGTTTTTT.

V and J are TRBV6-5 and TRBJ2-5; D is possibly TRBD2 (5 bases). V was trimmed by 4 bases and J by 3 bases, leaving 12 bases between them. CDR1 is MNHEY and CDR2 is SVGAGI in the germline V gene. This CDR3 comprises 14 residues. CDR3 amino acids: CASSCSRGKETQYF. The CDR3 nucleotides read TGTGCCAGCAGTTGCTCTCGAGGGAAAGAGACCCAGTACTTC.

The chain employs TRBV2 and TRBJ1-1; D is possibly TRBD1 (6 bases). Trimming took off 1 base at V and 7 bases at J, with 13 bases between the two ends. The CDR3 sequence is 14 residues long. Germline V gene sequence: CDR1 SNHLY, CDR2 FYNNEI. CDR3 amino acids: CASSEGRTVSEAFF. DNA for the CDR3: TGTGCCAGCAGTGAAGGCCGGACAGTAAGTGAAGCTTTCTTT.

The chain carries TRBV24-1 and TRBJ2-7, with unresolved D. Looked up from germline, CDR1 is KGHDR and CDR2 is SFDVKD. The CDR3 covers 13 residues. V lost 4 bases and J 0 bases, leaving 6 bases between the germline ends. The CDR3 here is CATSEPASYEQYF. CDR3 nucleotide sequence: TGTGCCACCAGTGAGCCGGCCTCCTACGAGCAGTACTTC.

This clonotype occurred a few times. The rearrangement joins TRBV6-1 to TRBJ1-1; TRBD1 aligns across 8 bases. Looked up from germline, CDR1 is MNHNS and CDR2 is SASEGT. The CDR3 contains 14 residues. The ends lost 8 bases at V and 0 bases at J; junction bases unmatched: 5. CDR3 in amino acids: CASQWTGMNTEAFF. The CDR3 region has the DNA TGTGCCAGCCAGTGGACAGGGATGAACACTGAAGCTTTCTTT.

This clonotype turned up a few times. The rearrangement links TRBV7-6 to TRBJ2-2; perhaps D is TRBD1 or TRBD2 (5 bases each). The CDR3 spans 13 residues. V was shortened by 3 bases and J by 5 bases, with 7 bases between the two germline ends. The V gene's germline CDR1 is SGHVS and CDR2 FNYEAQ. The CDR3 DNA is TGTGCCAGCAGCTTCGGGACGACCGGGGAGCTGTTTTTT. This translates into CASSFGTTGELFF.

This clonotype has a single count. The chain joins TRBV6-2 or TRBV6-3 to TRBJ2-1, with TRBD2 matching 10 bases. CDR1 is MNHEY and CDR2 is SVGEGT in the germline V gene. V lost 8 bases, J lost 4 bases, and 5 bases stayed unmatched. The CDR3 sequence is 14 residues long. CDR3 sequence: CASAGLALYNEQFF. The DNA for the CDR3 is TGTGCCAGCGCGGGACTAGCGCTATACAATGAGCAGTTCTTC.

This clonotype has just one count. The chain carries TRBV7-6 and TRBJ1-5; the match to TRBD1 covers 8 bases. The CDR3 covers 17 residues. Germline-derived CDR1 and CDR2 are SGHVS and FNYEAQ. After removal of 3 bases from V and 10 bases from J, the junction contained 17 bases not matched to a gene. The CDR3 sequence: CASSLKAETGAGDPQHF. The CDR3 bases are TGTGCCAGCAGCTTGAAGGCCGAGACAGGGGCAGGCGACCCCCAGCATTTT.

The V call is TRBV15, the J call TRBJ2-3; 7 bases map to TRBD1. With 3 bases clipped from V and 0 bases from J, the junction kept 6 bases outside the gene matches. The CDR3 totals 16 residues. From germline, CDR1 is LNHNV and CDR2 YYDKDF (reference sequence). The CDR3 reads CATSRRDRVSTDTQYF. The CDR3 nucleotides read TGTGCCACCAGCAGGAGAGACAGGGTCAGCACAGATACGCAGTATTTT.

This chain connects TRBV19 to TRBJ2-7; D is possibly TRBD1 (5 bases). This CDR3 spans 12 amino acids. Trimming took 5 bases from V and 4 from J, leaving 9 bases between them. The germline V gene encodes CDR1 LNHDA and CDR2 SQIVND (reference sequence). CDR3 nucleotides: TGTGCCAGTAGTTCAGGGAAATACGAGCAGTACTTC. This codes for CASSSGKYEQYF.

V is TRBV15 and J is TRBJ2-1; TRBD2 matches at 12 bases. This CDR3 has 15 residues. V lost 4 bases and J lost 9; bases outside the gene matches: 7. CDR1 is LNHNV and CDR2 is YYDKDF in the germline V gene (reference sequence). CDR3 sequence reads: CATSMYGLAGSEQFF. For the CDR3, the DNA is TGTGCCACCAGCATGTACGGACTAGCGGGGAGTGAGCAGTTCTTC.

The chain joins TRBV5-1 to TRBJ2-5; 11 bases fit TRBD2. Germline V CDR1 and CDR2: SGHRS, YFSETQ. The CDR3 is 16 amino acids. Trimming removed 0 bases from V and 0 bases from J; junction bases left unmatched: 1. CDR3 protein: CASSLVTSGDQETQYF. The CDR3 nucleotides are TGCGCCAGCAGCTTGGTGACTAGCGGGGACCAAGAGACCCAGTACTTC.

The chain uses TRBV15 and TRBJ1-2, with no clear D. Germline V lookup: CDR1 LNHNV, CDR2 YYDKDF (reference sequence). V was shortened by 1 base and J by 5 bases, with 5 bases between the two germline ends. This CDR3 spans 12 amino acids. CDR3 protein: CATSRGGYGYTF. DNA for the CDR3: TGTGCCACCAGCAGAGGAGGGTATGGCTACACCTTC.

V and J are TRBV6-2 or TRBV6-3 and TRBJ2-7; 9 nucleotides line up with TRBD1. V lost 10 bases, J lost 3 bases, and 4 bases stayed unmatched. CDR3 length: 12 residues. Germline V CDR1 and CDR2: MNHEY, SVGEGT. CDR3 sequence: CATGTGYYEQYF. CDR3 in DNA: TGTGCCACCGGGACAGGGTACTACGAGCAGTACTTC.